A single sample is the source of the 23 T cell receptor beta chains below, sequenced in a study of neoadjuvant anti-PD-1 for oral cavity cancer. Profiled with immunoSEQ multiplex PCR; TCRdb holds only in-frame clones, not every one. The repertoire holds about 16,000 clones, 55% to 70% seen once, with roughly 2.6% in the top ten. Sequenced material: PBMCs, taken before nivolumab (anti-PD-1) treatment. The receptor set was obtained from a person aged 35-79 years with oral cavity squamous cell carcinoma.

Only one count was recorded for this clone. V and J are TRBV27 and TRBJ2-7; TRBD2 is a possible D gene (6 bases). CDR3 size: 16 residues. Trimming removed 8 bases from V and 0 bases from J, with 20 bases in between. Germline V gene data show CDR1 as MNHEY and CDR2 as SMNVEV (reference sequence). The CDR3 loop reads CASHPLGGTNSYEQYF. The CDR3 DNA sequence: TGTGCCAGCCATCCGCTGGGCGGGACGAACTCCTACGAGCAGTACTTC.

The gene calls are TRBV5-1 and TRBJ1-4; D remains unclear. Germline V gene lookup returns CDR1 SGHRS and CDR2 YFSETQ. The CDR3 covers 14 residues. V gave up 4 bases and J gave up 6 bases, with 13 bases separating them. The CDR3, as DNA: TGCGCCAGCAGCGCACCCCCAACGGATGAAAAACTGTTTTTT. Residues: CASSAPPTDEKLFF.

The CDR3 coding sequence is TGTGCCAGCAGCCACGGGGCCAGCAATGAGCAGTTCTTC. Translated: CASSHGASNEQFF. J is TRBJ2-1 and V is TRBV27, with D perhaps assigned TRBD1 or TRBD2 (5 bases each). Germline assignment: CDR1 MNHEY and CDR2 SMNVEV (reference sequence). The length of the CDR3 is 13 residues. Trimming took off 6 bases at V and 6 bases at J, with 12 bases between the two ends.

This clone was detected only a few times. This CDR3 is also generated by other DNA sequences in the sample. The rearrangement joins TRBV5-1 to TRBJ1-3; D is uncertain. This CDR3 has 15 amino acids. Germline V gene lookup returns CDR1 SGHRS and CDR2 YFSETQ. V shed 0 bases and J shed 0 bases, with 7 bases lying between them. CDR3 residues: CASSLAGGSGNTIYF. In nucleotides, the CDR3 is TGCGCCAGCAGCTTGGCCGGTGGCTCTGGAAACACCATATATTTT. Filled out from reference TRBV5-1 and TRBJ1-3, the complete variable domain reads KAGVTQTPRYLIKTRGQQVTLSCSPISGHRSVSWYQQTPGQGLQFLFEYFSETQRNKGNFPGRFSGRQFSNSRSEMNVSTLELGDSALYLCASSLAGGSGNTIYFGEGSWLTVV.

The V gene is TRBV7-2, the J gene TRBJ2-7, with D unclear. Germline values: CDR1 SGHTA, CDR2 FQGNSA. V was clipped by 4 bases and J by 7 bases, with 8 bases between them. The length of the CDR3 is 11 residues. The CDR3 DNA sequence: TGTGCCAGCAGCTATGCCCGTGAGCAGTACTTC. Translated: CASSYAREQYF. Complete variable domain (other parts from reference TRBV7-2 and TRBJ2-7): GAGVSQSPSNKVTEKGKDVELRCDPISGHTALYWYRQSLGQGLEFLIYFQGNSAPDKSGLPSDRFSAERTGGSVSTLTIQRTQQEDSAVYLCASSYAREQYFGPGTRLTVT.

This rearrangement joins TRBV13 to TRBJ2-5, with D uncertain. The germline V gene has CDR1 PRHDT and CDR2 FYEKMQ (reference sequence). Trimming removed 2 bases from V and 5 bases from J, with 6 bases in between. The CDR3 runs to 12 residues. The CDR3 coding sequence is TGTGCCAGCAGCTTATCCGGGGAGACCCAGTACTTC. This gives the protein CASSLSGETQYF.

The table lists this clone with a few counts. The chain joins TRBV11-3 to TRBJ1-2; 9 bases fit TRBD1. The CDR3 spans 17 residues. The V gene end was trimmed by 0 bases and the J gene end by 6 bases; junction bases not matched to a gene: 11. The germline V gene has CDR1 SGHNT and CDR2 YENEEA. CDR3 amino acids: CASSLDRLLDRGDGYTF. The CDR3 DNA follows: TGTGCCAGCAGCTTAGATCGTCTCCTTGACAGGGGGGATGGCTACACCTTC.

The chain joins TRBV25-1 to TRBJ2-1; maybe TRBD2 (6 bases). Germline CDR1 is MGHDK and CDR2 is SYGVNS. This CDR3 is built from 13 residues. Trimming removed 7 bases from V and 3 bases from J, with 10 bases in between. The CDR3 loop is CASTPGLYNEQFF. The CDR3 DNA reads TGTGCCAGCACTCCGGGACTCTACAATGAGCAGTTCTTC.

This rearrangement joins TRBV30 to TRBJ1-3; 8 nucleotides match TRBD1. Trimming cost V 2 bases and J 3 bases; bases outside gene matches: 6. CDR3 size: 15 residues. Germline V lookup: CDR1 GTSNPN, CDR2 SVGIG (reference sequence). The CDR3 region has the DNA TGTGCCTGGAGTACGCGCAGGGGGCTTGGAAACACCATATATTTT. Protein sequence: CAWSTRRGLGNTIYF. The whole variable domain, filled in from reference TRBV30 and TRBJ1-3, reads SQTIHQWPATLVQPVGSPLSLECTVEGTSNPNLYWYRQAAGRGLQLLFYSVGIGQISSEVPQNLSASRPQDRQFILSSKKLLLSDSGFYLCAWSTRRGLGNTIYFGEGSWLTVV.

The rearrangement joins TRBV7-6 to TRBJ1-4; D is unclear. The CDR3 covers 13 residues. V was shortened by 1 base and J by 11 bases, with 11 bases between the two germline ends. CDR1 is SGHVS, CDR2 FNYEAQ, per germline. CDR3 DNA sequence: TGTGCCAGCAGCTTAGTGGTGTTGGGGAAACTGTTTTTT. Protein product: CASSLVVLGKLFF.

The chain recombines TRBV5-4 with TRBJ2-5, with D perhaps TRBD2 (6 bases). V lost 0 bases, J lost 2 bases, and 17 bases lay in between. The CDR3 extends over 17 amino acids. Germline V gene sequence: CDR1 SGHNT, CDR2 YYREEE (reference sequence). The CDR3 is CASSLAGGPVLQETQYF. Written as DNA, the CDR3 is TGTGCCAGCAGCTTGGCCGGGGGTCCCGTGCTTCAAGAGACCCAGTACTTC.

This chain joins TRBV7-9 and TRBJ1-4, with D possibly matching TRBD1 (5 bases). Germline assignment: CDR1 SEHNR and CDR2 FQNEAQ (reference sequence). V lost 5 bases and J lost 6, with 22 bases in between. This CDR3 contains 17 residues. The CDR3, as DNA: TGTGCCAGCAGCCTGAGGGCCCCTCGGGACGGATATGAAAAACTGTTTTTT. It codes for CASSLRAPRDGYEKLFF.

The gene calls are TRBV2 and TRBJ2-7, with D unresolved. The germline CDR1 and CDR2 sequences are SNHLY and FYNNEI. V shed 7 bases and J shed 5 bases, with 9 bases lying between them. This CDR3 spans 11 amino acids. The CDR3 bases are TGTGCCAGCAAGTTCTGGGACGAGCAGTACTTC. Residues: CASKFWDEQYF.

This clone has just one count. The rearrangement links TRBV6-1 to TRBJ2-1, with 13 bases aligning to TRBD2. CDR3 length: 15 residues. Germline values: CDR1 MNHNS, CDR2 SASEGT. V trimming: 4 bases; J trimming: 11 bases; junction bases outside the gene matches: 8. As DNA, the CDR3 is TGTGCCAGCAGTGTAGGACTAGCGGGAGAACGAAAGCAGTTCTTC. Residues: CASSVGLAGERKQFF.

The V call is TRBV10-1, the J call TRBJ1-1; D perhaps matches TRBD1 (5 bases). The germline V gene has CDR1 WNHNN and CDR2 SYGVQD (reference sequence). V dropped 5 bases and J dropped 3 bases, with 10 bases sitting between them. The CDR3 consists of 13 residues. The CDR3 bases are TGCGCCAGCAGTCAACAGGTAGACACTGAAGCTTTCTTT. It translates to CASSQQVDTEAFF.

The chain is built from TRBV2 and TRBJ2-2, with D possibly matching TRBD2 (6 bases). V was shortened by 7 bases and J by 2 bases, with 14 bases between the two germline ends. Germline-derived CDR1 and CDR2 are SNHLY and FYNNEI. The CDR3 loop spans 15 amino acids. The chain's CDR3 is CASNGGIQNTGELFF. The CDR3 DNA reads TGTGCCAGCAATGGCGGGATCCAAAACACCGGGGAGCTGTTTTTT.

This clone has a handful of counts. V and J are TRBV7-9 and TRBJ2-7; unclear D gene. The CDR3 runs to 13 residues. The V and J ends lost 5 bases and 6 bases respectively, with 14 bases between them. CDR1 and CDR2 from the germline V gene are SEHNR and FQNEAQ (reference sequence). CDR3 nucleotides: TGTGCCAGCAGCCTGGTCGCGATTTCCGAGCAGTACTTC. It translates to CASSLVAISEQYF.

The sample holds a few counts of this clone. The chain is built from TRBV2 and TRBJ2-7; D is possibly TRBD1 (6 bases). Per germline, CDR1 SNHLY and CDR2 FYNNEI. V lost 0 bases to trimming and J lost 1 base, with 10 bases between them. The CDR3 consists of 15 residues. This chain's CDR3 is CASSEARQASYEQYF. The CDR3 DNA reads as TGTGCCAGCAGTGAAGCACGACAGGCGTCCTACGAGCAGTACTTC.

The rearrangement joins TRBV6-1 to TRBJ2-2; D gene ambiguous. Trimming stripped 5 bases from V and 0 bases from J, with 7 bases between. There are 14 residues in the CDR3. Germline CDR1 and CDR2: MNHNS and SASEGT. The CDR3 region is CASSLEANTGELFF. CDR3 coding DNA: TGTGCCAGCAGTTTAGAGGCGAACACCGGGGAGCTGTTTTTT.

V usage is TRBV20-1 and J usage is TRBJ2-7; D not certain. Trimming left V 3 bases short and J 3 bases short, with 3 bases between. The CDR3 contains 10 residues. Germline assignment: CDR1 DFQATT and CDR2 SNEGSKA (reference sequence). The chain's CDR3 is CSASLYEQYF. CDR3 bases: TGCAGTGCTAGTCTCTACGAGCAGTACTTC.

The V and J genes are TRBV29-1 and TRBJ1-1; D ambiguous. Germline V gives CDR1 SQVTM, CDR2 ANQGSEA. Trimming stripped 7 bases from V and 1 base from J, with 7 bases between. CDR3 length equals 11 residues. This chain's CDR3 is CSAQANTEAFF. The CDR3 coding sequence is TGCAGCGCGCAGGCGAACACTGAAGCTTTCTTT.

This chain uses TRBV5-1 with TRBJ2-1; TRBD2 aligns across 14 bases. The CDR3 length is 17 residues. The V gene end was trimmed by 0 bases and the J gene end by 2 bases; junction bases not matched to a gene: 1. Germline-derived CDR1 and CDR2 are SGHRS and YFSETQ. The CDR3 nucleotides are TGCGCCAGCAGCTTGGGACTAGCGGGAGGGCCCTACAATGAGCAGTTCTTC. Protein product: CASSLGLAGGPYNEQFF. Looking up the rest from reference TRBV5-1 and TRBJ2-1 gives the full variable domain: KAGVTQTPRYLIKTRGQQVTLSCSPISGHRSVSWYQQTPGQGLQFLFEYFSETQRNKGNFPGRFSGRQFSNSRSEMNVSTLELGDSALYLCASSLGLAGGPYNEQFFGPGTRLTVL.

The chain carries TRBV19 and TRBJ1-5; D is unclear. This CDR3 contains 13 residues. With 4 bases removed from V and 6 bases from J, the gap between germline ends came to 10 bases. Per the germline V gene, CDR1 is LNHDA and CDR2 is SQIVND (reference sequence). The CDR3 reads CASSTARGQPQHF. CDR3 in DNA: TGTGCCAGTAGTACAGCAAGAGGTCAGCCCCAGCATTTT.